The next 3 T cell receptor beta chains were all read from a single sample in a study of blood T cell repertoires in COVID-19. Using immunoSEQ multiplex PCR, the repertoire was profiled, and TCRdb retains in-frame clones only, with some absent. The sample consists of roughly 55,000 clones, 80% to 95% of them appearing once. Sequencing used peripheral blood. These receptors all come from a human donor with active COVID-19. The donor label of this sample is uncertain.

The count of this clone is one. The rearrangement joins TRBV3-1 (or the pseudogene TRBV3-2) to TRBJ1-2, with 8 bases matching TRBD1. The CDR3 is 15 residues long. V shed 4 bases and J 2 bases; nucleotides not matched to a gene: 6. The V gene's germline CDR1 is LGHDT and CDR2 YNNKEL (reference sequence). This CDR3 reads CASSRGQGRNYGYTF. The CDR3 DNA is TGTGCCAGCAGCCGCGGACAGGGCAGAAACTATGGCTACACCTTC.

The rearrangement links TRBV2 to TRBJ1-2; D call uncertain. Germline-derived CDR1 and CDR2 are SNHLY and FYNNEI. Trimming cost V 3 bases and J 2 bases, with 16 bases left between them. The CDR3 runs 16 residues. The CDR3 here is CASSDGSFLGNYGYTF. CDR3 in DNA: TGTGCCAGCAGTGACGGGAGCTTCTTGGGAAACTATGGCTACACCTTC.

The J gene is TRBJ1-2, the V gene TRBV6-5; D unclear. CDR3 length equals 15 residues. Germline V gene data show CDR1 as MNHEY and CDR2 as SVGAGI. Trimming shortened V by 0 bases and J by 4 bases, and 12 bases separated the two germline ends. The CDR3 sequence is CASSYSPQTGYGYTF. Here the CDR3 DNA reads TGTGCCAGCAGTTACTCCCCTCAGACGGGCTATGGCTACACCTTC.